These T cell receptor beta chains were read from a single sample in a study of shared clonotypes between healthy human individuals. Sequenced by immunoSEQ multiplex PCR; TCRdb stores in-frame clones only, minus some. Of fewer than 200,000 clones in the sample, 65% to 70% were seen once. The material sequenced was memory CD4+ T cells sorted from blood. Receptors were obtained from a man aged 25 to 40 in good health. CDR3s include the opening cysteine and the closing phenylalanine or tryptophan. The D gene is left open where the match is weak. Part of the rows lack a size; the others show once, few, many or a class for expanded clones.

J	V	size	D	CDR3	DNA
TRBJ2-5	TRBV19	.	TRBD1	CASRIYRGLGETQYF	TGTGCCAGTAGGATCTACAGGGGGCTGGGGGAGACCCAGTACTTC
TRBJ2-7	TRBV7-8	few	TRBD2	CASSWGGSAGYEQYF	TGTGCCAGCAGCTGGGGAGGGAGTGCTGGCTACGAGCAGTACTTC
TRBJ2-3	TRBV12-5	.	TRBD1	CASAPQGLDTDTQYF	TGTGCTAGTGCTCCACAGGGGTTGGACACAGATACGCAGTATTTT
TRBJ1-2	TRBV6-5	.	TRBD1	CASSSPLDRVDYGYTF	TGTGCCAGCAGTTCCCCCTTGGACAGGGTCGACTATGGCTACACCTTC
TRBJ1-5	TRBV6-5	.	.	CASSYDGNQPQHF	TGTGCCAGCAGTTACGACGGGAATCAGCCCCAGCATTTT
TRBJ2-3	TRBV15	.	.	CATSRANRAGAEDTQYF	TGTGCCACCAGCAGAGCCAACAGGGCGGGAGCGGAAGATACGCAGTATTTT
TRBJ2-1	TRBV6-5	few	TRBD2	CASSKTSGAYNEQFF	TGTGCCAGCAGCAAGACTAGCGGGGCTTACAATGAGCAGTTCTTC
TRBJ2-1	TRBV28	once	TRBD2	CASSPGGPGNEQFF	TGTGCCAGCAGTCCGGGAGGGCCTGGCAATGAGCAGTTCTTC
TRBJ2-5	TRBV7-1	.	TRBD2	CASSLAPAGGQETQYF	TGTGCCAGCAGCTTAGCCCCAGCGGGAGGGCAGGAGACCCAGTACTTC
TRBJ2-3	TRBV4-1	.	TRBD1	CASRKGALTDTQYF	TGCGCCAGCAGAAAGGGGGCGCTGACAGATACGCAGTATTTT
TRBJ2-7	TRBV7-6	.	TRBD1	CASSLGGDRATYEQYF	TGTGCCAGCAGCTTGGGTGGGGACAGGGCGACCTACGAGCAGTACTTC
TRBJ2-1	TRBV21-1	.	.	CASSPPGERTSSYNEQFF	TGTGCCAGCAGCCCCCCCGGGGAGCGGACGAGCTCCTACAATGAGCAGTTCTTC
TRBJ2-1	TRBV7-8	.	.	CASSLARLGAYNEQFF	TGTGCCAGCAGCTTAGCGCGCCTGGGAGCATACAATGAGCAGTTCTTC
TRBJ2-7	TRBV28	.	TRBD2	CASSPNAGLAGYEQYF	TGTGCCAGCAGTCCAAACGCGGGACTAGCGGGTTACGAGCAGTACTTC
TRBJ1-1	TRBV5-1	.	.	CASSLGLGRDEAFF	TGCGCCAGCAGCTTGGGTCTAGGGAGGGATGAAGCTTTCTTT
TRBJ2-7	TRBV9	.	.	CASSVRPARGEQYF	TGTGCCAGCAGCGTGCGGCCCGCCCGTGGCGAGCAGTACTTC
TRBJ2-4	TRBV6-6	.	.	CASSVRVGAKNIQYF	TGTGCCAGCAGTGTCAGGGTAGGAGCCAAAAACATTCAGTACTTC
TRBJ2-1	TRBV11-2	.	TRBD2	CASSLSYGGLADYNEQFF	TGTGCCAGCAGCTTAAGCTACGGGGGACTAGCGGACTACAATGAGCAGTTCTTC
TRBJ2-5	TRBV25-1	.	.	CASSDRQVLEQETQYF	TGTGCCAGCAGTGACCGCCAAGTACTGGAGCAAGAGACCCAGTACTTC
TRBJ2-7	TRBV5-5	.	TRBD2	CASSQEVGTSGTEQYF	TGTGCCAGCAGCCAAGAGGTTGGGACTAGCGGGACCGAGCAGTACTTC
TRBJ2-7	TRBV19	.	.	CASSIEPGPYEQYF	TGTGCCAGTAGTATAGAACCGGGGCCCTACGAGCAGTACTTC
TRBJ2-1	TRBV6-5	once	.	CASAGRPGTYNEQFF	TGTGCCAGCGCCGGCCGCCCGGGAACCTACAATGAGCAGTTCTTC
TRBJ1-1	TRBV28	few	.	CASTSGGNTEAFF	TGTGCCAGCACCTCGGGTGGGAACACTGAAGCTTTCTTT
TRBJ2-7	TRBV5-4	.	TRBD1	CASNPGDRVAYEQYF	TGTGCCAGCAACCCCGGAGACAGGGTGGCCTACGAGCAGTACTTC
TRBJ1-5	TRBV6-1	few	.	CASSVGNSNQPQHF	TGTGCCAGCAGTGTAGGAAATAGCAATCAGCCCCAGCATTTT
TRBJ2-3	TRBV18	.	.	CASSPSGTKADTQYF	TGTGCCAGCTCACCTTCCGGGACCAAGGCAGATACGCAGTATTTT
TRBJ2-1	TRBV27	.	.	CASSLSVSYNEQFF	TGTGCCAGCAGTTTATCAGTTTCCTACAATGAGCAGTTCTTC
TRBJ2-1	TRBV5-1	.	TRBD2	CASVGLAGGSGEQFF	TGCGCCAGCGTAGGGCTAGCGGGAGGTAGTGGTGAGCAGTTCTTC
TRBJ1-1	TRBV7-8	.	.	CASSSRSGTTEAFF	TGTGCCAGCAGCTCTCGGTCGGGGACCACTGAAGCTTTCTTT
TRBJ2-7	TRBV9	.	.	CASSPDREGTYEQYF	TGTGCCAGCAGCCCCGACCGAGAGGGTACCTACGAGCAGTACTTC
TRBJ2-5	TRBV6-5	.	TRBD1	CASSYSMWTGEETQYF	TGTGCCAGCAGTTACTCGATGTGGACAGGGGAAGAGACCCAGTACTTC
TRBJ2-1	TRBV30	once	TRBD2	CAWSLTSGRINEQFF	TGTGCCTGGAGTTTGACTAGCGGGAGAATAAATGAGCAGTTCTTC
TRBJ2-7	TRBV30	.	.	CAWNFVGEQYF	TGTGCCTGGAATTTCGTAGGCGAGCAGTACTTC
TRBJ2-7	TRBV18	.	TRBD2	CASSPSGRGTYEQYF	TGTGCCAGCTCCCCTAGCGGGAGAGGAACCTACGAGCAGTACTTC
TRBJ2-1	TRBV2	.	.	CASTEYNEQFF	TGTGCCAGCACCGAATACAATGAGCAGTTCTTC
TRBJ2-1	TRBV11-2	.	TRBD2	CASSLRGLAVSSYNKQFF	TGTGCCAGCAGCTTACGCGGACTAGCGGTGAGCTCCTACAATAAGCAGTTCTTC
TRBJ2-2	TRBV7-9	.	.	CASSSLGFLGELFF	TGTGCCAGCAGCTCGTTAGGGTTCCTCGGGGAGCTGTTTTTT
TRBJ2-5	TRBV9	.	TRBD2	CASSQGGVAGARGETQYF	TGTGCCAGCAGTCAGGGCGGGGTAGCGGGAGCGCGGGGGGAGACCCAGTACTTC
TRBJ2-2	TRBV10-3	many	.	CAISGLGGTGELFF	TGTGCCATCAGTGGGCTTGGTGGGACCGGGGAGCTGTTTTTT
TRBJ2-3	TRBV11-2	.	.	CASSPSGYYTDTQYF	TGTGCCAGCAGCCCCAGCGGGTACTACACAGATACGCAGTATTTT
TRBJ2-7	TRBV2	.	.	CASSGYLGHEQYF	TGTGCCAGCAGTGGGTATTTGGGACACGAGCAGTACTTC
TRBJ1-5	TRBV7-2	.	.	CASSQQGGRQPQHF	TGTGCCAGCAGCCAACAGGGTGGGCGGCAGCCCCAGCATTTT
TRBJ2-7	TRBV5-1	.	.	CASSRDPTYEQYF	TGCGCCAGCAGTCGGGACCCGACCTACGAGCAGTACTTC
TRBJ2-7	TRBV5-1	.	.	CASSRGGPSGGNYEQYF	TGCGCCAGCAGCCGTGGGGGCCCGAGCGGTGGGAACTACGAGCAGTACTTC
TRBJ2-3	TRBV9	.	.	CASSPRGEIGADTQYF	TGTGCCAGCAGCCCGAGGGGGGAGATAGGGGCAGATACGCAGTATTTT
TRBJ2-1	TRBV14	few	TRBD2	CASSRGLAGYNEQFF	TGTGCCAGCAGCCGCGGACTAGCGGGGTACAATGAGCAGTTCTTC
TRBJ1-2	TRBV30	.	.	CARIEGGLYGYTF	TGTGCCAGAATCGAGGGGGGCCTCTATGGCTACACCTTC
TRBJ2-1	TRBV7-8	.	TRBD2	CASSLGGRTYNEQFF	TGTGCCAGCAGCTTAGGCGGGAGAACCTACAATGAGCAGTTCTTC
TRBJ1-2	TRBV14	.	.	CASSHLTKYQVGVDCGYTF	TGTGCCAGCAGCCACTTAACCAAGTATCAGGTAGGGGTGGACTGTGGCTACACCTTC
TRBJ2-2	TRBV6-5	once	.	CASSYSSWNTGELFF	TGTGCCAGCAGTTACTCGTCATGGAACACCGGGGAGCTGTTTTTT
TRBJ2-1	TRBV5-1	.	TRBD2	CASSWTPGLAGGGSYNEQFF	TGCGCCAGCAGCTGGACCCCGGGACTAGCGGGAGGGGGGTCCTACAATGAGCAGTTCTTC
TRBJ2-7	TRBV11-2	.	.	CASSSHRTYEQYF	TGTGCCAGCAGCAGTCATCGCACCTACGAGCAGTACTTC
TRBJ2-1	TRBV27	.	TRBD2	CASRRWAGTSGFYNEQFF	TGTGCCAGCAGACGTTGGGCCGGGACTAGCGGCTTTTACAATGAGCAGTTCTTC
TRBJ2-1	TRBV30	.	TRBD1	CAWAPDRYYNEQFF	TGTGCCTGGGCCCCGGACAGGTACTACAATGAGCAGTTCTTC
TRBJ2-1	TRBV18	.	TRBD2	CASSPSSGSLVEQFF	TGTGCCAGCTCACCTTCTAGCGGGAGCCTAGTTGAGCAGTTCTTC
TRBJ2-2	TRBV29-1	.	.	CSGTASRATGELFF	TGCAGCGGGACCGCAAGTCGAGCCACCGGGGAGCTGTTTTTT